A single sample is the source of the 21 T cell receptor beta chains below, sequenced in a study of cytomegalovirus exposure and HLA in healthy donors. In the PCR, 60 Vbeta and 13 Jbeta primers were used. The method was immunoSEQ multiplex PCR; TCRdb's version includes in-frame clones alone and lacks a portion of them. The table includes over 85,000 clones, 65% to 85% detected once. Sequencing input: PBMCs. All receptors come from a middle-aged man in good health and CMV-seronegative.

This clone appeared a few times. The genes are TRBV10-3 and TRBJ2-5; 15 positions match TRBD2. There are 14 residues in the CDR3. The V gene end was trimmed by 6 bases and the J gene end by 7 bases; junction bases not matched to a gene: 3. Germline loops: CDR1 ENHRY, CDR2 SYGVKD. The CDR3 nucleotides read TGTGCCATCAGCCCGGGACTAGCGGGGGGGACCCAGTACTTC. This sequence encodes CAISPGLAGGTQYF.

The V gene is TRBV27, the J gene TRBJ2-1; 11 bases align to TRBD2. The germline V gene encodes CDR1 MNHEY and CDR2 SMNVEV (reference sequence). CDR3 length equals 17 residues. The V gene end was trimmed by 7 bases and the J gene end by 3 bases; junction bases not matched to a gene: 11. The CDR3 DNA sequence: TGTGCCAGCACCAACCGCCCGACTAGCGGGAACTACAATGAGCAGTTCTTC. It codes for CASTNRPTSGNYNEQFF.

This clone was recorded a few times. The rearrangement uses TRBV5-4 and TRBJ2-2; 9 nucleotides align to TRBD2. CDR1 is SGHNT, CDR2 YYREEE, per germline (reference sequence). There are 17 residues in the CDR3. With 0 bases clipped from V and 4 bases from J, the junction kept 7 bases outside the gene matches. The CDR3 is CASSLEGSGSITGELFF. Here the CDR3 DNA reads TGTGCCAGCAGCTTGGAAGGTAGCGGGAGTATCACCGGGGAGCTGTTTTTT. The variable domain in full, completed from reference TRBV5-4 and TRBJ2-2, reads ETGVTQSPTHLIKTRGQQVTLRCSSQSGHNTVSWYQQALGQGPQFIFQYYREEENGRGNFPPRFSGLQFPNYSSELNVNALELDDSALYLCASSLEGSGSITGELFFGEGSRLTVL.

The chain recombines TRBV25-1 with TRBJ1-6; D perhaps matches TRBD1 (5 bases). V was clipped by 2 bases and J by 11 bases, with 10 bases between them. The CDR3 contains 13 residues. Per germline, CDR1 MGHDK and CDR2 SYGVNS. Written as DNA, the CDR3 is TGTGCCAGCAGTGAACAGGGTAGGACACCCCTCCACTTT. This translates into CASSEQGRTPLHF.

The V gene is TRBV5-6, the J gene TRBJ1-5; 7 nucleotides line up with TRBD1. V shed 4 bases and J 2 bases; nucleotides not matched to a gene: 3. The V gene's germline CDR1 is SGHDT and CDR2 YYEEEE. CDR3 length: 14 residues. CDR3 DNA sequence: TGTGCCAGCAGCGAGGGGGCACGCAATCAGCCCCAGCATTTT. This encodes CASSEGARNQPQHF. Looking up the rest from reference TRBV5-6 and TRBJ1-5 gives the full variable domain: DAGVTQSPTHLIKTRGQQVTLRCSPKSGHDTVSWYQQALGQGPQFIFQYYEEEERQRGNFPDRFSGHQFPNYSSELNVNALLLGDSALYLCASSEGARNQPQHFGDGTRLSIL.

The chain combines TRBV14 with TRBJ2-3, with 9 bases matching TRBD2. Per the germline V gene, CDR1 is SGHDN and CDR2 is FVKESK. V lost 0 bases to trimming and J lost 2 bases; unmatched junction nucleotides: 9. The CDR3 extends over 18 amino acids. The chain's CDR3 is CASSQDKIAGAFTDTQYF. The DNA of the CDR3 is TGTGCCAGCAGCCAAGATAAAATAGCGGGGGCATTCACAGATACGCAGTATTTT. The full variable domain, rest sourced from reference TRBV14 and TRBJ2-3, is EAGVTQFPSHSVIEKGQTVTLRCDPISGHDNLYWYRRVMGKEIKFLLHFVKESKQDESGMPNNRFLAERTGGTYSTLKVQPAELEDSGVYFCASSQDKIAGAFTDTQYFGPGTRLTVL.

This clone was detected only a few times. This chain uses TRBV29-1 with TRBJ2-2; D ambiguous. The CDR3 spans 13 residues. The V gene lost 4 bases and the J gene lost 7 bases, with 13 bases spanning the gap. Germline CDR1 and CDR2: SQVTM and ANQGSEA. The CDR3 loop is CSVGQTQVGELFF. CDR3 DNA: TGCAGCGTTGGCCAGACCCAGGTCGGGGAGCTGTTTTTT.

The rearrangement uses TRBV5-1 and TRBJ2-3; the match to TRBD2 covers 12 bases. CDR1 SGHRS and CDR2 YFSETQ come from the germline V gene. V dropped 3 bases and J dropped 5; count of bases not matched to a gene: 1. This CDR3 has 14 residues. The CDR3 is CASSSTSGGDTQYF. The CDR3 DNA reads as TGCGCCAGCAGCTCGACTAGCGGGGGAGATACGCAGTATTTT.

With regard to this clone: Different DNA sequences within this sample yield the same CDR3. The V call is TRBV30, the J call TRBJ2-3; a weak D match, TRBD2 (5 bases). The CDR3 has 13 residues. V dropped 0 bases and J dropped 5 bases, with 9 bases sitting between them. Germline V gene sequence: CDR1 GTSNPN, CDR2 SVGIG (reference sequence). This CDR3 reads CAWSVRERDTQYF. CDR3 sequence (DNA): TGTGCCTGGAGTGTACGGGAACGAGATACGCAGTATTTT.

The chain uses TRBV28 and TRBJ1-1, with 7 bases identical to TRBD1. The trim removed 7 bases at V and 4 bases at J, leaving 15 bases unmatched. Germline V gives CDR1 MDHEN, CDR2 SYDVKM. CDR3 length: 16 amino acids. CDR3 DNA: TGTGCCAGCACCTCTTTCGATTACAGGGGAAGCACTGAAGCTTTCTTT. The encoded protein is CASTSFDYRGSTEAFF.

V gene TRBV15 combines with J gene TRBJ1-1, with TRBD1 matching 8 bases. The CDR3 sequence is 20 residues long. Germline V gene sequence: CDR1 LNHNV, CDR2 YYDKDF (reference sequence). J gave up 1 base and V 1 base, and 17 bases lay outside the gene matches. DNA for the CDR3: TGTGCCACCAGCAGAGGATCTGGGTCTGACAAGGGGACAGGGAACACTGAAGCTTTCTTT. Translated: CATSRGSGSDKGTGNTEAFF.

The rearrangement uses TRBV25-1 and TRBJ1-5, with 8 bases matching TRBD1. Losses at the gene ends were 6 bases for V and 6 bases for J; bases not matched to a gene: 4. Germline CDR1 is MGHDK and CDR2 is SYGVNS. This CDR3 spans 13 amino acids. The CDR3 reads CASRDRAGQPQHF. DNA of the CDR3: TGTGCCAGCAGGGACAGGGCCGGTCAGCCCCAGCATTTT.

This rearrangement joins TRBV20-1 to TRBJ2-7, with 9 bases identical to TRBD1. Germline V gene lookup returns CDR1 DFQATT and CDR2 SNEGSKA (reference sequence). V shed 5 bases and J 7 bases; nucleotides not matched to a gene: 3. The CDR3 loop spans 11 amino acids. The CDR3 DNA follows: TGCAGTGCTCCGGGACAGGGTGAGCAGTACTTC. Translating it yields CSAPGQGEQYF.

The gene calls are TRBV5-1 and TRBJ2-1; 12 bases match TRBD2. CDR1 and CDR2 (germline): SGHRS, YFSETQ. This CDR3 spans 17 amino acids. Trimming cost V 0 bases and J 7 bases; bases outside gene matches: 8. CDR3 region: CASSLAASGGAGNEQFF. The CDR3 DNA reads as TGCGCCAGCAGCTTGGCTGCTAGCGGGGGGGCGGGGAATGAGCAGTTCTTC.

This rearrangement joins TRBV30 to TRBJ2-7, with D possibly being TRBD2 (7 bases). Per germline, CDR1 GTSNPN and CDR2 SVGIG (reference sequence). V shed 0 bases and J shed 2 bases, with 17 bases lying between them. CDR3 length: 16 amino acids. CDR3 coding DNA: TGTGCCTGGAGTGTACGAGGGGGGGCGCCCCCCTACGAGCAGTACTTC. Its protein product is CAWSVRGGAPPYEQYF.

This clone counts as medium-sized (0.01 to 0.1%). The chain couples TRBV6-5 to TRBJ2-2; D is undetermined. Germline CDR1 reads MNHEY; CDR2 reads SVGAGI. V was shortened by 0 bases and J by 1 base, with 6 bases between the two germline ends. CDR3 size: 15 residues. Here the CDR3 DNA reads TGTGCCAGCAGTTACTCGTTCGGGAACACCGGGGAGCTGTTTTTT. Translation gives CASSYSFGNTGELFF.

The chain employs TRBV11-3 and TRBJ2-3; D is perhaps TRBD1 (5 bases). Between the trimmed V and J ends, which lost 3 bases and 0 bases, there was a span of 7 bases. Looked up from germline, CDR1 is SGHNT and CDR2 is YENEEA. This CDR3 is 14 amino acids long. CDR3 sequence: CASSLTASTDTQYF. CDR3 DNA: TGTGCCAGCAGCTTGACAGCTAGCACAGATACGCAGTATTTT.

The genes are TRBV14 and TRBJ2-7; 11 bases map to TRBD1. CDR1 is SGHDN and CDR2 is FVKESK in the germline V gene. The CDR3 loop spans 15 amino acids. With 2 bases clipped from V and 6 bases from J, the junction kept 6 bases outside the gene matches. The CDR3 loop reads CASSQLWTGGSEQYF. The CDR3 DNA reads as TGTGCCAGCAGCCAACTCTGGACAGGGGGCTCCGAGCAGTACTTC.

As DNA, the CDR3 is TGTGCCTGGAGGTCCCTTGGAGGGCCCGGACAGGGGCCATACTATGGCTACACCTTC. Its protein is CAWRSLGGPGQGPYYGYTF. This chain links TRBV30 with TRBJ1-2, with 9 nucleotides matching TRBD1. The CDR3 has 19 residues. V shed 3 bases and J 3 bases; nucleotides not matched to a gene: 20. From germline, CDR1 is GTSNPN and CDR2 SVGIG (reference sequence).

This clone was seen only once. The chain carries TRBV30 and TRBJ1-2; 7 nucleotides line up with TRBD1. CDR1 is GTSNPN, CDR2 SVGIG, per germline (reference sequence). This CDR3 region has 14 residues. After removal of 1 base from V and 9 bases from J, the junction contained 11 bases not matched to a gene. The DNA of the CDR3 is TGTGCCTGGAGTGAAGGGAGGCAGGGGGGCAGCTACACCTTC. This sequence encodes CAWSEGRQGGSYTF.

This clone has only a few counts. The sample contains more than one DNA sequence encoding this CDR3. This chain uses TRBV28 with TRBJ1-5; D may be TRBD1 (6 bases). With 5 bases removed from V and 2 bases from J, the gap between germline ends came to 10 bases. The germline gives CDR1 MDHEN, CDR2 SYDVKM. The CDR3 loop spans 14 amino acids. The CDR3 here is CASSLRGGNQPQHF. The CDR3 region has the DNA TGTGCCAGCAGTCTCAGGGGAGGCAATCAGCCCCAGCATTTT. Variable domain in full (rest from reference TRBV28 and TRBJ1-5): DVKVTQSSRYLVKRTGEKVFLECVQDMDHENMFWYRQDPGLGLRLIYFSYDVKMKEKGDIPEGYSVSREKKERFSLILESASTNQTSMYLCASSLRGGNQPQHFGDGTRLSIL.